Listed below are T cell receptor beta chains from one sample, sequenced in a study of blood T cell repertoires in COVID-19. Data came from immunoSEQ multiplex PCR; TCRdb stores just in-frame clones and leaves some out. The data hold fewer than 250,000 clones, with about nine tenths observed a single time. The sequencing input was PBMCs or T cells enriched from blood (not recorded which). These receptors were taken from a man younger than 45 in a cohort exposed to, infected with or recovered from COVID-19 (not recorded which). CDR3s include the opening cysteine and the closing phenylalanine or tryptophan. The D gene is left open where the match is weak. Rows may omit the clone size; those that give it use once, few, many or a size class.

J gene: TRBJ1-2; D gene: TRBD1; V gene: TRBV6-5; clone size: NA; CDR3 DNA: TGTGCCACCGAGAGATTTACAGGGGTCTTCTATGGCTACACCTTC; CDR3 protein: CATERFTGVFYGYTF
J gene: TRBJ2-1; D gene: NA; V gene: TRBV6-1; clone size: NA; CDR3 DNA: TGTGCCAGCAGTGAAGGGGCGGGGCGTTACAATGAGCAGTTCTTC; CDR3 protein: CASSEGAGRYNEQFF
J gene: TRBJ1-5; D gene: NA; V gene: TRBV5-6; clone size: NA; CDR3 DNA: TGTGCCAGCAGCGCCCAGGGGAGTACGCGCAATCAGCCCCAGCATTTT; CDR3 protein: CASSAQGSTRNQPQHF
J gene: TRBJ2-3; D gene: NA; V gene: TRBV6-5; clone size: NA; CDR3 DNA: TGTGCCAGCAGTTATAGCGAAGCGGTAGATACGCAGTATTTT; CDR3 protein: CASSYSEAVDTQYF
J gene: TRBJ1-1; D gene: NA; V gene: TRBV4-2; clone size: NA; CDR3 DNA: TGTGCCAGCAGCCAAGGTACCGGGGTGAACACTGAAGCTTTCTTT; CDR3 protein: CASSQGTGVNTEAFF
J gene: TRBJ2-3; D gene: NA; V gene: TRBV5-1; clone size: NA; CDR3 DNA: TGCGCCAGCAGCTTGGGAGCCGGTAGCACAGATACGCAGTATTTT; CDR3 protein: CASSLGAGSTDTQYF
J gene: TRBJ2-3; D gene: TRBD2; V gene: TRBV9; clone size: NA; CDR3 DNA: TGTGCCAGCAGCGTACTCGGAGGAGGGAGGGCCGTGCGGAACACAGATACGCAGTATTTT; CDR3 protein: CASSVLGGGRAVRNTDTQYF
J gene: TRBJ2-7; D gene: TRBD2; V gene: TRBV19; clone size: NA; CDR3 DNA: TGTGCCAGTAGTGTCGGGAGGGCCTTCGAGCAGTACTTC; CDR3 protein: CASSVGRAFEQYF
J gene: TRBJ1-5; D gene: TRBD1; V gene: TRBV19; clone size: NA; CDR3 DNA: TGTGCCAGTACTAACGACAGGGGCAATCAGCCCCAGCATTTT; CDR3 protein: CASTNDRGNQPQHF
J gene: TRBJ2-7; D gene: TRBD1; V gene: TRBV29-1; clone size: NA; CDR3 DNA: TGCAGCGTTGGTGGATGGGGACAGGGGATATACGAGCAGTACTTC; CDR3 protein: CSVGGWGQGIYEQYF
J gene: TRBJ2-5; D gene: NA; V gene: TRBV28; clone size: NA; CDR3 DNA: TGTGCCAGCAGTTTAGAGGGACTCCAGACGGAGACCCAGTACTTC; CDR3 protein: CASSLEGLQTETQYF
J gene: TRBJ2-1; D gene: NA; V gene: TRBV20-1; clone size: NA; CDR3 DNA: TGCAGTGCTACCGGGAGCGGGTTCTTC; CDR3 protein: CSATGSGFF
J gene: TRBJ2-1; D gene: TRBD1; V gene: TRBV18; clone size: NA; CDR3 DNA: TGTGCCAGCTCACCCCGGGACAGGGGCGGTTCAATGGTAAATGAGCAGTTCTTC; CDR3 protein: CASSPRDRGGSMVNEQFF
J gene: TRBJ1-2; D gene: NA; V gene: TRBV6-2/TRBV6-3; clone size: NA; CDR3 DNA: TGTGCCAGCAGTTACGGTAGCGGCGCTAACTATGGCTACACCTTC; CDR3 protein: CASSYGSGANYGYTF
J gene: TRBJ1-1; D gene: NA; V gene: TRBV5-1; clone size: NA; CDR3 DNA: TGCGCCAGCAGCACCTCTCCGAACAAGAACACTGAAGCTTTCTTT; CDR3 protein: CASSTSPNKNTEAFF
J gene: TRBJ1-2; D gene: TRBD1; V gene: TRBV6-5; clone size: once; CDR3 DNA: TGTGCCAGCAGCCCACAGGGGGCGTTCGGCTATGGCTACACCTTC; CDR3 protein: CASSPQGAFGYGYTF
J gene: TRBJ1-4; D gene: NA; V gene: TRBV4-2; clone size: medium-sized; CDR3 DNA: TGTGCCAGCAGCCAAGAAACCGGAACAGGGAATGAAAAACTGTTTTTT; CDR3 protein: CASSQETGTGNEKLFF
J gene: TRBJ2-5; D gene: NA; V gene: TRBV5-5; clone size: NA; CDR3 DNA: TGTGCCAGCAGCCCCGGACAGGGAGGGATAGAGACCCAGTACTTC; CDR3 protein: CASSPGQGGIETQYF
J gene: TRBJ2-1; D gene: TRBD2; V gene: TRBV7-2; clone size: NA; CDR3 DNA: TGTGCCAGCAGCTTAGCGCTCACTAGCGGGAGGAATGAGCAGTTCTTC; CDR3 protein: CASSLALTSGRNEQFF
J gene: TRBJ2-7; D gene: TRBD1; V gene: TRBV15; clone size: NA; CDR3 DNA: TGTGCCACCGGTCAGGGGGCTGGGGAGCAGTACTTC; CDR3 protein: CATGQGAGEQYF
J gene: TRBJ2-2; D gene: NA; V gene: TRBV7-8; clone size: NA; CDR3 DNA: TGTGCCAGCAGCGGGACTCCCGGGGAGCTGTTTTTT; CDR3 protein: CASSGTPGELFF
J gene: TRBJ2-1; D gene: TRBD2; V gene: TRBV3-1/TRBV3-2; clone size: NA; CDR3 DNA: TGTGCCAGCAGCCCAGGGCGGGAGGGAAGCGCCAATGAGCAGTTCTTC; CDR3 protein: CASSPGREGSANEQFF
J gene: TRBJ1-1; D gene: TRBD1; V gene: TRBV7-9; clone size: NA; CDR3 DNA: TGTGCCTCGGACAGGGACACTGAAGCTTTCTTT; CDR3 protein: CASDRDTEAFF
J gene: TRBJ2-2; D gene: TRBD2; V gene: TRBV7-3; clone size: NA; CDR3 DNA: TGTGCCAGCAGCTTCCTTAGCCCCGGGAGGGCCCGAACCGGGGAGCTGTTTTTT; CDR3 protein: CASSFLSPGRARTGELFF
J gene: TRBJ1-2; D gene: NA; V gene: TRBV29-1; clone size: NA; CDR3 DNA: TGCAGCGTTCGAACGCCCCAGGGGGGCTACACCTTC; CDR3 protein: CSVRTPQGGYTF
J gene: TRBJ1-5; D gene: NA; V gene: TRBV24-1; clone size: NA; CDR3 DNA: TGTGCCACCAGTGGAAACCAGATTAGCAATCAGCCCCAGCATTTT; CDR3 protein: CATSGNQISNQPQHF
J gene: TRBJ2-2; D gene: TRBD2; V gene: TRBV3-1/TRBV3-2; clone size: NA; CDR3 DNA: TGTGCCAGCAGCCTCTTAGCGGGAGATACCGGGGAGCTGTTTTTT; CDR3 protein: CASSLLAGDTGELFF
J gene: TRBJ2-2; D gene: TRBD2; V gene: TRBV5-1; clone size: NA; CDR3 DNA: TGCGCCAGCAGCAGGGGACTAGCGGGCCACACCGGGGAGCTGTTTTTT; CDR3 protein: CASSRGLAGHTGELFF
J gene: TRBJ1-5; D gene: NA; V gene: TRBV21-1; clone size: NA; CDR3 DNA: TGTGCCAGCAGCAGCTTCGCCGAGGGACGCGGGGCGAAGAATCAGCCCCAGCATTTT; CDR3 protein: CASSSFAEGRGAKNQPQHF
J gene: TRBJ1-1; D gene: TRBD1; V gene: TRBV7-9; clone size: NA; CDR3 DNA: TGTGCCAGCAGCGTACAGGGGACTGAAGCTTTCTTT; CDR3 protein: CASSVQGTEAFF
J gene: TRBJ2-4; D gene: NA; V gene: TRBV24-1; clone size: NA; CDR3 DNA: TGTGCCACCCGGGCAGCGGCGACCAAAAACATTCAGTACTTC; CDR3 protein: CATRAAATKNIQYF
J gene: TRBJ2-5; D gene: NA; V gene: TRBV5-5; clone size: NA; CDR3 DNA: TGTGCCAGCAGCTTGGGGCAGGTCCCGGCCAGGGAGACCCAGTACTTC; CDR3 protein: CASSLGQVPARETQYF
J gene: TRBJ2-1; D gene: TRBD2; V gene: TRBV9; clone size: NA; CDR3 DNA: TGTGCCAGCAGCGTAAGCCTAGCGGGAGGAAATGAGCAGTTCTTC; CDR3 protein: CASSVSLAGGNEQFF
J gene: TRBJ1-1; D gene: NA; V gene: TRBV5-1; clone size: NA; CDR3 DNA: TGCGCCAGCAGCCCCGGAGGGAACACTGAAGCTTTCTTT; CDR3 protein: CASSPGGNTEAFF
J gene: TRBJ1-5; D gene: NA; V gene: TRBV3-1/TRBV3-2; clone size: NA; CDR3 DNA: TGTGCCAGCAGCCAAGATAGGAGCAGGGGCAATCAGCCCCAGCATTTT; CDR3 protein: CASSQDRSRGNQPQHF
J gene: TRBJ2-1; D gene: NA; V gene: TRBV9; clone size: NA; CDR3 DNA: TGTGCCAGCAGCCCCCCGTCCGGGACCTACAATGAGCAGTTCTTC; CDR3 protein: CASSPPSGTYNEQFF
J gene: TRBJ2-1; D gene: TRBD2; V gene: TRBV18; clone size: NA; CDR3 DNA: TGTGCCAGCTCACCCCAAAAAACTAGCGGGATTGGCTATGAGCAGTTCTTC; CDR3 protein: CASSPQKTSGIGYEQFF
J gene: TRBJ2-7; D gene: TRBD2; V gene: TRBV5-4; clone size: NA; CDR3 DNA: TGTGCCAGCAGGAGACTAGCGGGAGAAAGCGAGCAGTACTTC; CDR3 protein: CASRRLAGESEQYF
J gene: TRBJ1-4; D gene: NA; V gene: TRBV7-9; clone size: NA; CDR3 DNA: TGTGCCAGCAGCTTTCGCGGGGGCCAACTCAATGAAAAACTGTTTTTT; CDR3 protein: CASSFRGGQLNEKLFF
J gene: TRBJ2-1; D gene: TRBD2; V gene: TRBV6-5; clone size: NA; CDR3 DNA: TGTGCCAGCAAGCGACTAGCGGGAGAGGTTGAGTTCTTC; CDR3 protein: CASKRLAGEVEFF